The 20 T cell receptor beta chains below were found in one sample sequenced in a study of T-cell memory formation after mild COVID-19. MiXCR was run by TCRdb on the 5' RACE reads, yielding one entry per CDR3 protein. The data hold 300,000 to 400,000 distinct CDR3 sequences, with 10% to 15% observed a single time. The sequenced sample was PBMCs or a T cell subset sorted from them (not recorded which). The receptors were gathered from a man in his late teens or twenties who had mild COVID-19 (a few samples of this study predate the infection). Cell type and time point are not known.

The chain recombines TRBV5-1 with TRBJ2-3; D not certain. The CDR3 is made up of 12 amino acids. CDR1 is SGHRS and CDR2 is YFSETQ in the germline V gene. Trimming removed 5 bases at V and 6 bases at J, with 10 bases between. CDR3 in DNA: TGCGCCAGCAGATCCCGGCTTGATACGCAGTATTTT. Its translation: CASRSRLDTQYF. Variable domain in full (rest from reference TRBV5-1 and TRBJ2-3): KAGVTQTPRYLIKTRGQQVTLSCSPISGHRSVSWYQQTPGQGLQFLFEYFSETQRNKGNFPGRFSGRQFSNSRSEMNVSTLELGDSALYLCASRSRLDTQYFGPGTRLTVL.

This clonotype appeared a few times. V usage is TRBV12-3 or TRBV12-4 and J usage is TRBJ1-2; the D is unclear. The CDR3 runs 13 residues. Trimming removed 8 bases from V and 2 bases from J, with 12 bases in between. CDR3 loop: CASALVGNYGYTF. The CDR3 region has the DNA TGTGCCAGCGCGCTTGTGGGGAACTATGGCTACACCTTC.

The sample holds a few counts of this clonotype. The V and J genes are TRBV7-8 and TRBJ2-3, with D perhaps matching TRBD1 or TRBD2 (6 bases each). Per germline, CDR1 SGHVS and CDR2 FQNEAQ. The CDR3 totals 15 residues. V lost 2 bases to trimming and J lost 6 bases, with 15 bases between them. The CDR3 loop is CASSLRGTTQDTQYF. The CDR3 region has the DNA TGTGCCAGCAGCTTACGCGGGACAACCCAGGATACGCAGTATTTT.

This chain uses TRBV12-3 or TRBV12-4 with TRBJ2-7; TRBD2 matches 7 bases. The CDR3 is 14 residues long. Trimming took 6 bases from V and 4 from J; bases not matched to a gene: 9. CDR3 DNA: TGTGCCAGCAGCCTTGGCCTGCGGGGGTACGAGCAGTACGTC. Translation: CASSLGLRGYEQYV.

This clonotype was found once. The genes are TRBV25-1 and TRBJ1-5; D is unclear. Germline CDR1 is MGHDK and CDR2 is SYGVNS. V lost 6 bases, J lost 5 bases, and 14 bases lay in between. CDR3 length equals 14 residues. The CDR3 sequence is CASSPDGADQPQHF. The CDR3, as DNA: TGTGCCAGCAGCCCGGACGGAGCCGATCAGCCCCAGCATTTT.

This clonotype has a handful of counts. The V gene is TRBV29-1, the J gene TRBJ1-5, with no clear D. CDR3 length equals 13 residues. The V end was cut by 1 base, the J end by 3 bases, with 7 bases between. Per the germline V gene, CDR1 is SQVTM and CDR2 is ANQGSEA. CDR3 sequence (DNA): TGCAGCGTTGAAGTGCAGGACAATCAGCCCCAGCATTTT. Residues: CSVEVQDNQPQHF.

This clonotype turned up a few times. V is TRBV10-3 and J is TRBJ2-5; D is uncertain. V lost 1 base, J lost 2 bases, and 14 bases lay in between. CDR1 and CDR2 (germline): ENHRY, SYGVKD. This CDR3 is built from 16 residues. The CDR3 nucleotides are TGTGCCATCAGTGAGTTCATCGGACCTCCACAAGAGACCCAGTACTTC. This translates into CAISEFIGPPQETQYF.

This clonotype was detected many times. The chain has TRBV5-1 and TRBJ1-1; 7 bases fit TRBD1. The CDR3 has 16 residues. With 4 bases clipped from V and 0 bases from J, the junction kept 9 bases outside the gene matches. The germline gives CDR1 SGHRS, CDR2 YFSETQ. This chain's CDR3 is CASSQNLQGVNTEAFF. CDR3 nucleotide sequence: TGCGCCAGCAGCCAGAACCTGCAGGGGGTGAACACTGAAGCTTTCTTT.

This clonotype was recorded a few times. The chain is built from TRBV6-2 or TRBV6-3 and TRBJ1-1; unclear D gene. V shed 5 bases and J shed 3 bases, with 13 bases lying between them. The V gene's germline CDR1 is MNHEY and CDR2 SVGEGT. This CDR3 has 14 amino acids. The CDR3 sequence is CASSLAGADTEAFF. The CDR3 nucleotides are TGTGCCAGCAGTCTAGCAGGTGCCGACACTGAAGCTTTCTTT.

The chain employs TRBV28 and TRBJ1-3, with 8 positions matching TRBD1. This CDR3 contains 15 residues. V dropped 4 bases and J dropped 2; count of bases not matched to a gene: 4. CDR1 MDHEN and CDR2 SYDVKM come from the germline V gene. The CDR3 DNA sequence: TGTGCCAGCAGTTGGGTGACAGGGGCTGGAAACACCATATATTTT. It codes for CASSWVTGAGNTIYF.

This clonotype has at least ten counts. The chain employs TRBV7-2 and TRBJ1-2; a weak D match, TRBD1 (5 bases). CDR1 is SGHTA, CDR2 FQGNSA, per germline. V was shortened by 0 bases and J by 4 bases, with 12 bases between the two germline ends. CDR3 length: 15 residues. The CDR3 loop is CASSLARRQSYGYTF. The CDR3, as DNA: TGTGCCAGCAGCTTAGCGCGGAGACAGTCCTATGGCTACACCTTC.

V is TRBV12-3 or TRBV12-4 and J is TRBJ1-1; 8 bases align to TRBD1. V lost 6 bases to trimming and J lost 7 bases; unmatched junction nucleotides: 10. The CDR3 length is 14 residues. The CDR3 DNA is TGTGCCAGCAGGACTGACAGGGGTTTAGTTGAAGCTTTCTTT. It translates to CASRTDRGLVEAFF.

This chain uses TRBV12-3 or TRBV12-4 with TRBJ2-7; 8 bases fit TRBD1. V lost 3 bases, J lost 7 bases, and 5 bases stayed unmatched. The CDR3 is 13 amino acids. CDR3 loop: CASSFQGAREQYF. CDR3 DNA: TGTGCCAGCAGTTTCCAGGGGGCAAGGGAGCAGTACTTC.

This clonotype was seen repeatedly, ten times or more. The chain couples TRBV24-1 to TRBJ2-3, with TRBD1 identical over 7 bases. V was pared by 5 bases and J by 8 bases, with 6 bases of the junction left unmatched. Germline V lookup: CDR1 KGHDR, CDR2 SFDVKD. CDR3 length: 13 residues. DNA for the CDR3: TGTGCCACCAGTGCCGGGGACAGATCTACGCAGTATTTT. Protein sequence: CATSAGDRSTQYF.

The J gene is TRBJ1-2, the V gene TRBV7-2, with D possibly being TRBD1 (5 bases). CDR1 is SGHTA, CDR2 FQGNSA, per germline. The CDR3 totals 14 residues. With 3 bases removed from V and 4 bases from J, the gap between germline ends came to 12 bases. The CDR3 DNA reads as TGTGCCAGCAGCTTCGGGGCTTTCGGCTATGGCTACACCTTC. This encodes CASSFGAFGYGYTF.

V gene TRBV6-5 combines with J gene TRBJ1-1; possible D gene TRBD1, 5 bases. The V and J ends lost 2 bases and 10 bases respectively, with 14 bases between them. The CDR3 runs 13 residues. Germline V gene lookup returns CDR1 MNHEY and CDR2 SVGAGI. CDR3 in DNA: TGTGCCAGCAGTTACGGCGGATCGACAGTAGCTTTCTTT. It is translated as CASSYGGSTVAFF.

This clonotype came up a few times. V is TRBV7-9 and J is TRBJ1-2; 9 bases agree with TRBD1. CDR3 length: 15 amino acids. Germline trimming cut 2 bases from V and 4 bases from J; bases unmatched to any gene: 5. Germline assignment: CDR1 SEHNR and CDR2 FQNEAQ (reference sequence). The DNA of the CDR3 is TGTGCCAGCAGCTTACCATGGGGACAGGGCTATGGCTACACCTTC. Protein product: CASSLPWGQGYGYTF.

In its sample, this clonotype was seen many times. The V gene is TRBV12-3 or TRBV12-4, the J gene TRBJ1-6; no clear D. The V and J ends lost 3 bases and 8 bases respectively, with 8 bases between them. This CDR3 spans 13 amino acids. CDR3: CASSFGGDSPLHF. Written as DNA, the CDR3 is TGTGCCAGCAGTTTTGGCGGGGATTCACCCCTCCACTTT.

The V call is TRBV13, the J call TRBJ2-5; D unclear. CDR3 length: 13 amino acids. Trimming cost V 5 bases and J 1 base, with 8 bases left between them. Germline V gene lookup returns CDR1 PRHDT and CDR2 FYEKMQ (reference sequence). The CDR3 sequence: CASSERVQETQYF. The CDR3 DNA sequence: TGTGCCAGCAGCGAAAGGGTCCAAGAGACCCAGTACTTC.

The chain recombines TRBV9 with TRBJ1-2; tentative D call: TRBD1 (6 bases). The length of the CDR3 is 15 residues. Per the germline V gene, CDR1 is SGDLS and CDR2 is YYNGEE. The V end lost 4 bases, the J end lost 0 bases, and 13 bases lay between the germline ends. The CDR3 sequence: CASSPTGTSNYGYTF. The DNA for the CDR3 is TGTGCCAGCAGCCCCACTGGGACATCTAACTATGGCTACACCTTC.